The 28 T cell receptor beta chains reported below all come from one sample, sequenced in a study of cytomegalovirus exposure and HLA in healthy donors. The PCR made use of 60 Vbeta and 13 Jbeta primers. The protocol was immunoSEQ multiplex PCR, while the TCRdb copy is restricted to in-frame clones and leaves out a portion. This sample yields about 150,000 clones, of which around 80% are seen a single time; about 11% belongs to the top ten. Sequenced material: PBMCs. These receptor sequences come from a young man in good health and CMV-seropositive.

This clone was detected only once. The CDR3 sequence is CASSLSPGRLFSPEAFF. The CDR3 DNA is TGTGCCAGCAGTCTCTCTCCGGGTAGGTTGTTCAGCCCTGAAGCTTTCTTT. This chain links TRBV2 with TRBJ1-1, with D unresolved. Trimming removed 5 bases at V and 6 bases at J, with 25 bases between. Looked up from germline, CDR1 is SNHLY and CDR2 is FYNNEI. This CDR3 is built from 17 residues.

CDR3 amino acids: CSAPVYNEQFF. The CDR3 DNA reads as TGCAGTGCCCCGGTGTACAATGAGCAGTTCTTC. V and J are TRBV20-1 and TRBJ2-1; no clear D gene. V lost 6 bases to trimming and J lost 4 bases, with 7 bases between them. CDR3 size: 11 residues. The germline V gene has CDR1 DFQATT and CDR2 SNEGSKA (reference sequence).

V gene TRBV5-1 combines with J gene TRBJ2-3, with 7 bases matching TRBD1. V lost 0 bases, J lost 4 bases, and 5 bases stayed unmatched. CDR3 length equals 15 residues. CDR1 and CDR2 from the germline V gene are SGHRS and YFSETQ. CDR3: CASSLARQGSDTQYF. The CDR3, as DNA: TGCGCCAGCAGCTTGGCCCGACAGGGCTCAGATACGCAGTATTTT.

The chain joins TRBV2 to TRBJ1-5, with D possibly matching TRBD1 (5 bases). The germline gives CDR1 SNHLY, CDR2 FYNNEI. The V and J ends lost 1 base and 4 bases respectively, with 23 bases between them. The CDR3 consists of 19 residues. The CDR3 coding sequence is TGTGCCAGCAGTGAAGAACAGGAGGGATATCGGGCTGGGAATCAGCCCCAGCATTTT. Translated: CASSEEQEGYRAGNQPQHF.

The V gene is TRBV19, the J gene TRBJ1-4; 7 positions match TRBD1. The germline CDR1 and CDR2 sequences are LNHDA and SQIVND (reference sequence). The V segment lost 2 bases and the J segment 5 bases; nucleotides outside the gene matches: 5. The CDR3 runs to 15 residues. In DNA form, the CDR3 reads TGTGCCAGTAGTATACCGGGACAGAAAAATGAAAAACTGTTTTTT. Its protein is CASSIPGQKNEKLFF.

This clone came up a few times. The J gene is TRBJ1-3, the V gene TRBV5-1; D is unclear. V was cut by 0 bases and J by 0 bases, with 7 bases left in between. Germline V gene sequence: CDR1 SGHRS, CDR2 YFSETQ. CDR3 length equals 15 residues. The CDR3 sequence is CASSLEGDSGNTIYF. In DNA form, the CDR3 reads TGCGCCAGCAGCTTGGAAGGAGACTCTGGAAACACCATATATTTT. Full variable domain (remainder filled in from reference TRBV5-1 and TRBJ1-3): KAGVTQTPRYLIKTRGQQVTLSCSPISGHRSVSWYQQTPGQGLQFLFEYFSETQRNKGNFPGRFSGRQFSNSRSEMNVSTLELGDSALYLCASSLEGDSGNTIYFGEGSWLTVV.

The CDR3 coding sequence is TGTGCCAGCAGTGAACAGAGGGCTAGTGCCTCCTACAATGAGCAGTTCTTC. Protein sequence: CASSEQRASASYNEQFF. This chain links TRBV2 with TRBJ2-1; D is possibly TRBD2 (5 bases). CDR1 SNHLY and CDR2 FYNNEI come from the germline V gene. V lost 2 bases to trimming and J lost 0 bases, with 14 bases between them. This CDR3 is 17 amino acids long. Based on the CDR3 plus reference TRBV2 and TRBJ2-1, the full variable domain is EPEVTQTPSHQVTQMGQEVILRCVPISNHLYFYWYRQILGQKVEFLVSFYNNEISEKSEIFDDQFSVERPDGSNFTLKIRSTKLEDSAMYFCASSEQRASASYNEQFFGPGTRLTVL.

This clone was seen a few times. V is TRBV15 and J is TRBJ2-7, with TRBD1 identical over 10 bases. The ends lost 5 bases at V and 2 bases at J; junction bases unmatched: 9. The CDR3 is 16 amino acids. CDR1 LNHNV and CDR2 YYDKDF come from the germline V gene (reference sequence). CDR3 loop: CATSGGPGQGTYEQYF. Written as DNA, the CDR3 is TGTGCCACCAGCGGGGGACCGGGACAGGGGACCTACGAGCAGTACTTC.

V usage is TRBV7-8 and J usage is TRBJ1-5, with 9 bases fitting TRBD1. The CDR3 extends over 17 amino acids. The trim removed 4 bases at V and 3 bases at J, leaving 10 bases unmatched. The germline V gene has CDR1 SGHVS and CDR2 FQNEAQ. In DNA form, the CDR3 reads TGTGCCAGCAGCTCACTCCAAGGACAGGGGAACAATCAGCCCCAGCATTTT. It is translated as CASSSLQGQGNNQPQHF.

In DNA form, the CDR3 reads TGTGCCAGCAGTACAGTAGAGGGGGACGCGAATGGCTACACCTTC. It codes for CASSTVEGDANGYTF. The V call is TRBV6-5, the J call TRBJ1-2, with D tentatively TRBD1 (6 bases). This CDR3 comprises 15 residues. CDR1 is MNHEY, CDR2 SVGAGI, per germline. Trimming took off 5 bases at V and 6 bases at J, with 19 bases between the two ends.

Concerning this clone itself: At the DNA level, this CDR3 is encoded by other sequences in the same sample as well. The chain has TRBV5-1 and TRBJ2-1, with 13 bases fitting TRBD2. This CDR3 has 16 residues. The V gene's germline CDR1 is SGHRS and CDR2 YFSETQ. The trim removed 4 bases at V and 0 bases at J, leaving 1 base unmatched. CDR3 sequence (DNA): TGCGCCAGCAGCCGGACTAGCGGGAGCTCCTACAATGAGCAGTTCTTC. The encoded protein is CASSRTSGSSYNEQFF.

The chain joins TRBV28 to TRBJ2-7; 8 nucleotides align to TRBD1. The CDR3 is 14 amino acids. The germline V gene encodes CDR1 MDHEN and CDR2 SYDVKM. J was trimmed by 6 bases and V by 3 bases; bases with no gene match: 7. In DNA, the CDR3 is TGTGCCAGCAGTTTGCGACAGGGGATCGGCGAGCAGTACTTC. It codes for CASSLRQGIGEQYF.

The genes are TRBV4-2 and TRBJ1-2; 10 nucleotides match TRBD1. Germline values: CDR1 LGHNA, CDR2 YNFKEQ. Germline trimming cut 0 bases from V and 7 bases from J; bases unmatched to any gene: 5. CDR3 length: 15 residues. The CDR3 DNA follows: TGTGCCAGCAGCCAAGATCAAGGACAGGGGGTTGGCTACACCTTC. This gives the protein CASSQDQGQGVGYTF.

This rearrangement joins TRBV5-1 to TRBJ2-3; 7 nucleotides agree with TRBD2. Germline CDR1 and CDR2: SGHRS and YFSETQ. The CDR3 is made up of 17 amino acids. With 4 bases clipped from V and 0 bases from J, the junction kept 11 bases outside the gene matches. The CDR3 protein is CASSQGRSGTSTDTQYF. The CDR3, as DNA: TGCGCCAGCAGCCAAGGGAGGAGCGGGACTAGCACAGATACGCAGTATTTT.

The gene calls are TRBV7-8 and TRBJ1-5; D ambiguous. CDR1 SGHVS and CDR2 FQNEAQ come from the germline V gene. V was shortened by 5 bases and J by 4 bases, with 21 bases between the two germline ends. The CDR3 has 17 amino acids. This chain's CDR3 is CASSPRGGGSGNQPQHF. CDR3 coding DNA: TGTGCCAGCAGCCCCCGAGGAGGAGGAAGTGGAAATCAGCCCCAGCATTTT. The entire variable domain, with the rest obtained from reference TRBV7-8 and TRBJ1-5, is as follows: GAGVSQSPRYKVAKRGQDVALRCDPISGHVSLFWYQQALGQGPEFLTYFQNEAQLDKSGLPSDRFFAERPEGSVSTLKIQRTQQEDSAVYLCASSPRGGGSGNQPQHFGDGTRLSIL.

The chain is built from TRBV10-3 and TRBJ2-1; 8 bases agree with TRBD2. From germline, CDR1 is ENHRY and CDR2 SYGVKD. This CDR3 comprises 15 residues. J gave up 7 bases and V 5 bases, and 10 bases lay outside the gene matches. The CDR3 reads CAISSLGGGRNEQFF. The CDR3 DNA reads as TGTGCCATCAGTTCCCTGGGCGGGGGGAGGAATGAGCAGTTCTTC.

The gene calls are TRBV6-5 and TRBJ2-5; 10 bases are shared with TRBD2. The V gene's germline CDR1 is MNHEY and CDR2 SVGAGI. Losses at the gene ends were 6 bases for V and 4 bases for J; bases not matched to a gene: 8. The CDR3 is 15 amino acids. As DNA, the CDR3 is TGTGCCAGCAGCGCCCTAGCGGGAGCTCGAGAGACCCAGTACTTC. Translation gives CASSALAGARETQYF.

This chain connects TRBV5-6 to TRBJ2-5, with TRBD1 as a possible D gene (6 bases). The ends were cut back, 1 base at V and 2 bases at J, with 9 bases in the middle. CDR1 SGHDT and CDR2 YYEEEE come from the germline V gene. There are 14 residues in the CDR3. The CDR3 nucleotides read TGTGCCAGCAGCTTGCCAACAGGGCAAGAGACCCAGTACTTC. Translated, it gives CASSLPTGQETQYF.

This clone appeared a single time. The chain combines TRBV28 with TRBJ2-7; possibly TRBD2 for D (6 bases). The V gene's germline CDR1 is MDHEN and CDR2 SYDVKM. V was pared by 0 bases and J by 3 bases, with 9 bases between. The CDR3 has 14 amino acids. The CDR3 is CASSLWGGSYEQYF. The CDR3 bases are TGTGCCAGCAGTTTATGGGGAGGCAGCTACGAGCAGTACTTC. Supplemented by reference TRBV28 and TRBJ2-7, the full variable domain reads DVKVTQSSRYLVKRTGEKVFLECVQDMDHENMFWYRQDPGLGLRLIYFSYDVKMKEKGDIPEGYSVSREKKERFSLILESASTNQTSMYLCASSLWGGSYEQYFGPGTRLTVT.

The V gene is TRBV6-1, the J gene TRBJ1-5, with no clear D. Germline V gene sequence: CDR1 MNHNS, CDR2 SASEGT. V was trimmed by 10 bases and J by 4 bases, leaving 14 bases between them. This CDR3 region has 13 residues. The CDR3 loop reads CATLGRENQPQHF. The CDR3 DNA sequence: TGTGCCACTCTGGGCCGTGAGAATCAGCCCCAGCATTTT.

The chain is built from TRBV6-1 and TRBJ1-2, with D tentatively TRBD1 (5 bases). The V gene lost 2 bases and the J gene lost 5 bases, with 12 bases spanning the gap. In germline, CDR1 is MNHNS, CDR2 SASEGT. This CDR3 spans 14 amino acids. CDR3 sequence reads: CASSERGGGYGYTF. The CDR3 DNA is TGTGCCAGCAGTGAACGGGGGGGTGGATATGGCTACACCTTC.

This chain joins TRBV28 and TRBJ2-1; 10 bases match TRBD1. The CDR3 extends over 12 amino acids. Germline lookup yields CDR1 MDHEN and CDR2 SYDVKM. Unmatched junction bases numbered 11, after V lost 10 bases and J lost 14 bases. CDR3 nucleotides: TGTGCCATCCAGAAGACGGGGACAGGGGAGTTCTTC. Its translation is CAIQKTGTGEFF.

V usage is TRBV5-1 and J usage is TRBJ2-7; possibly TRBD2 for D (6 bases). CDR1 is SGHRS, CDR2 YFSETQ, per germline. CDR3 length: 14 amino acids. V lost 5 bases to trimming and J lost 0 bases, with 12 bases between them. CDR3 protein: CASSFTTSSYEQYF. In DNA, the CDR3 is TGCGCCAGCAGTTTTACGACTAGCTCCTACGAGCAGTACTTC. The full variable domain, with the rest looked up from reference TRBV5-1 and TRBJ2-7, is KAGVTQTPRYLIKTRGQQVTLSCSPISGHRSVSWYQQTPGQGLQFLFEYFSETQRNKGNFPGRFSGRQFSNSRSEMNVSTLELGDSALYLCASSFTTSSYEQYFGPGTRLTVT.

The V and J genes are TRBV30 and TRBJ1-5; possibly TRBD1 for D (5 bases). Germline CDR1 reads GTSNPN; CDR2 reads SVGIG (reference sequence). The CDR3 has 13 residues. Trimming removed 1 base at V and 6 bases at J, with 10 bases between. For the CDR3, the DNA is TGTGCCTGGAGTGGACAGTCGGGTCAGCCCCAGCATTTT. This encodes CAWSGQSGQPQHF.

The CDR3 DNA follows: TGTGCCAGCGAGGCAGGGTACAATGAGCAGTTCTTC. This translates into CASEAGYNEQFF. V gene TRBV2 combines with J gene TRBJ2-1; D possibly corresponds to TRBD1 (5 bases). V dropped 8 bases and J dropped 4 bases, with 9 bases sitting between them. CDR1 and CDR2 (germline): SNHLY, FYNNEI. The CDR3 spans 12 residues.

This chain links TRBV5-1 with TRBJ1-1; D may be TRBD1 (6 bases). V shed 0 bases and J shed 1 base, with 10 bases lying between them. The CDR3 length is 15 residues. Germline values: CDR1 SGHRS, CDR2 YFSETQ. The CDR3: CASSLVGGRNTEAFF. CDR3 nucleotides: TGCGCCAGCAGCTTGGTAGGGGGTCGGAACACTGAAGCTTTCTTT.

This clone showed up just a few times. The chain joins TRBV28 to TRBJ1-4, with D possibly TRBD1 on 6 matching bases. The CDR3 runs 14 residues. Germline assignment: CDR1 MDHEN and CDR2 SYDVKM. V was trimmed by 6 bases and J by 10 bases, leaving 18 bases between them. CDR3 nucleotide sequence: TGTGCCAGCAGCTACCGGGACATCCCAGGAAAACTGTTTTTT. It yields the protein CASSYRDIPGKLFF.

The chain is built from TRBV29-1 and TRBJ2-7; TRBD1 agrees at 8 bases. CDR3 length: 15 residues. Unmatched junction bases numbered 11, after V lost 4 bases and J lost 3 bases. Germline V gene data show CDR1 as SQVTM and CDR2 as ANQGSEA. The CDR3 loop reads CSVGSNIRGLYEQYF. The CDR3 region has the DNA TGCAGCGTTGGCTCAAATATCAGGGGGCTCTACGAGCAGTACTTC.